These 17 T cell receptor beta chains came from one sample sequenced in a study of T cell responses to AZD1222 COVID-19 vaccine. Only in-frame clones appear in the TCRdb table, and some are missing; sequencing was by immunoSEQ multiplex PCR. This sample carries 140,000 to 150,000 clones, 93% of them seen once, and the ten largest clones take around 5%. The sequences come from peripheral blood, collected on day 0 of AZD1222 vaccination. These receptors were obtained from an adult in good health.

This CDR3 is CASSENNEQFF. CDR3 coding DNA: TGTGCCAGCAGTGAAAACAATGAGCAGTTCTTC. This chain uses TRBV6-1 with TRBJ2-1; D is ambiguous. Germline-derived CDR1 and CDR2 are MNHNS and SASEGT. V was pared by 2 bases and J by 5 bases, with 1 base between. The CDR3 has 11 amino acids.

The V gene is TRBV30, the J gene TRBJ2-7, with 7 bases fitting TRBD2. This CDR3 is built from 15 residues. Per the germline V gene, CDR1 is GTSNPN and CDR2 is SVGIG (reference sequence). V gave up 0 bases and J gave up 1 base; unmatched junction bases: 6. The CDR3 DNA reads as TGTGCCTGGAGTGTAGTAGCGGGTCTTTCCTACGAGCAGTACTTC. Amino acids: CAWSVVAGLSYEQYF. Complete variable domain (other parts from reference TRBV30 and TRBJ2-7): SQTIHQWPATLVQPVGSPLSLECTVEGTSNPNLYWYRQAAGRGLQLLFYSVGIGQISSEVPQNLSASRPQDRQFILSSKKLLLSDSGFYLCAWSVVAGLSYEQYFGPGTRLTVT.

The CDR3 here is CASSLYSYSTDTQYF. CDR3 DNA sequence: TGTGCCAGCAGCCTCTACAGTTATAGCACAGATACGCAGTATTTT. The J gene is TRBJ2-3, the V gene TRBV3-1 (or the pseudogene TRBV3-2); D not certain. CDR3 length: 15 residues. CDR1 is LGHDT and CDR2 is YNNKEL in the germline V gene (reference sequence). Trimming removed 4 bases at V and 0 bases at J, with 11 bases between.

The chain couples TRBV19 to TRBJ2-1, with TRBD1 matching over 10 bases. V shed 9 bases and J 2 bases; nucleotides not matched to a gene: 13. CDR3 length equals 17 residues. The germline V gene has CDR1 LNHDA and CDR2 SQIVND (reference sequence). This chain's CDR3 is CARTGTGVCHAYNEQFF. The CDR3 nucleotides read TGTGCCAGAACCGGGACAGGGGTTTGTCATGCCTACAATGAGCAGTTCTTC. The whole variable domain, remainder taken from reference TRBV19 and TRBJ2-1, is DGGITQSPKYLFRKEGQNVTLSCEQNLNHDAMYWYRQDPGQGLRLIYYSQIVNDFQKGDIAEGYSVSREKKESFPLTVTSAQKNPTAFYLCARTGTGVCHAYNEQFFGPGTRLTVL.

V is TRBV4-2 and J is TRBJ2-2, with a tentative D call TRBD2 (6 bases). Trimming left V 0 bases short and J 2 bases short, with 10 bases between. The germline CDR1 and CDR2 sequences are LGHNA and YNFKEQ. The CDR3 contains 16 residues. CDR3: CASSQEVGLNTGELFF. The CDR3 DNA is TGTGCCAGCAGCCAAGAGGTGGGACTCAACACCGGGGAGCTGTTTTTT.

The gene calls are TRBV5-1 and TRBJ2-7, with 8 bases lining up with TRBD1. Looked up from germline, CDR1 is SGHRS and CDR2 is YFSETQ. Unmatched junction bases numbered 12, after V lost 0 bases and J lost 4 bases. The CDR3 has 17 amino acids. The CDR3 region is CASSLELPGTGRYEQYF. The DNA of the CDR3 is TGCGCCAGCAGCTTGGAACTTCCGGGGACAGGAAGGTACGAGCAGTACTTC. The whole variable domain, filled in from reference TRBV5-1 and TRBJ2-7, reads KAGVTQTPRYLIKTRGQQVTLSCSPISGHRSVSWYQQTPGQGLQFLFEYFSETQRNKGNFPGRFSGRQFSNSRSEMNVSTLELGDSALYLCASSLELPGTGRYEQYFGPGTRLTVT.

The V and J genes are TRBV14 and TRBJ2-7; either TRBD1 or TRBD2 may fit D (6 bases each). CDR1 and CDR2 from the germline V gene are SGHDN and FVKESK. The CDR3 totals 14 residues. V lost 4 bases and J lost 7, with 17 bases in between. CDR3 residues: CASSPRRGAEEQYF. The CDR3 coding sequence is TGTGCCAGCAGCCCACGGAGGGGGGCGGAAGAGCAGTACTTC.

The chain recombines TRBV6-1 with TRBJ1-1; TRBD1 might be the D (5 bases). Germline assignment: CDR1 MNHNS and CDR2 SASEGT. The CDR3 spans 15 residues. V was shortened by 0 bases and J by 4 bases, with 12 bases between the two germline ends. The DNA of the CDR3 is TGTGCCAGCAGTGAAGCTGTGGTGGGGGGCACTGAAGCTTTCTTT. Translating gives CASSEAVVGGTEAFF.

The CDR3 reads CASSPLTLTGELFF. Here the CDR3 DNA reads TGCGCCAGCAGCCCTCTGACTCTTACCGGGGAGCTGTTTTTT. V and J are TRBV5-1 and TRBJ2-2; D ambiguous. The germline gives CDR1 SGHRS, CDR2 YFSETQ. The V gene lost 4 bases and the J gene lost 5 bases, with 12 bases spanning the gap. The CDR3 extends over 14 amino acids.

The V call is TRBV7-9, the J call TRBJ2-1; TRBD2 agrees at 11 bases. In germline, CDR1 is SEHNR, CDR2 FQNEAQ (reference sequence). V shed 1 base and J 5 bases; nucleotides not matched to a gene: 7. CDR3 size: 17 residues. Here the CDR3 DNA reads TGTGCCAGCAGCTTAGACACTAGCGGGAGACTCCACAATGAGCAGTTCTTC. Translation gives CASSLDTSGRLHNEQFF.

The rearrangement uses TRBV4-1 and TRBJ2-2, with TRBD1 matching 8 bases. Germline V gene data show CDR1 as MGHRA and CDR2 as YSYEKL. This CDR3 has 16 residues. V lost 0 bases to trimming and J lost 4 bases; unmatched junction nucleotides: 4. The CDR3 DNA reads TGCGCCAGCAGCCAAGATTGGGGGACAGGCACCGGGGAGCTGTTTTTT. Its protein is CASSQDWGTGTGELFF.

The chain combines TRBV12-3 or TRBV12-4 with TRBJ2-4; D is possibly TRBD2 (6 bases). Deletions cut 6 bases from V and 8 bases from J, with 11 bases between. The length of the CDR3 is 12 residues. CDR3 nucleotides: TGTGCCAGCAGGGCATGGGGGGACATTCAGTACTTC. Encoded protein: CASRAWGDIQYF.

The chain uses TRBV19 and TRBJ1-4, with 10 bases that match TRBD1. Unmatched junction bases numbered 10, after V lost 7 bases and J lost 8 bases. Germline V gene sequence: CDR1 LNHDA, CDR2 SQIVND (reference sequence). This CDR3 comprises 15 residues. The CDR3 coding sequence is TGTGCCAGTACCTCGGGGTTGGGACAGGGGGAAAAACTGTTTTTT. The encoded protein is CASTSGLGQGEKLFF.

This clone has only one observation. The V and J genes are TRBV29-1 and TRBJ2-7; no clear D gene. Trimming stripped 4 bases from V and 4 bases from J, with 11 bases between. The CDR3 consists of 12 residues. Per the germline V gene, CDR1 is SQVTM and CDR2 is ANQGSEA. This CDR3 reads CSVGTVGYEQYF. CDR3 DNA: TGCAGCGTTGGTACAGTCGGGTACGAGCAGTACTTC.

The chain uses TRBV25-1 and TRBJ1-4, with D tentatively TRBD1 (5 bases). Germline V CDR1 and CDR2: MGHDK, SYGVNS. Trimming cost V 2 bases and J 3 bases, with 10 bases left between them. This CDR3 has 15 amino acids. CDR3 protein: CASSEPRGPNEKLFF. DNA for the CDR3: TGTGCCAGCAGTGAACCGAGGGGACCTAATGAAAAACTGTTTTTT.

The V gene is TRBV5-1, the J gene TRBJ1-5, with TRBD1 matching 8 bases. The junction had 8 bases not matched to a gene; V was cut back by 4 bases and J by 2 bases. This CDR3 has 16 residues. CDR1 and CDR2 (germline): SGHRS, YFSETQ. In nucleotides, the CDR3 is TGCGCCAGCAGCCCTGGGACAGGCTGGGGCAATCAGCCCCAGCATTTT. This codes for CASSPGTGWGNQPQHF.

CDR3 residues: CASSFDVYEKLFF. The DNA of the CDR3 is TGTGCCAGCAGCTTCGACGTCTATGAAAAACTGTTTTTT. This chain uses TRBV7-9 with TRBJ1-4; unclear D gene. Germline-derived CDR1 and CDR2 are SEHNR and FQNEAQ (reference sequence). V was clipped by 3 bases and J by 6 bases, with 8 bases between them. This CDR3 is built from 13 residues.